This passage covers 15 T cell receptor beta chains from one sample sequenced in a study of T-cell reconstitution after alpha-beta-depleted transplantation in children (dated by TCRdb to about 2016). Library preparation employed PCR. This sample was sequenced with an Illumina HiSeq 2500. Molecular barcoding was employed in the preparation of TCR libraries, with unique molecular identifiers being used to normalize TCRbeta repertoire quantification. TCRdb reprocessing: public reads trimmed at Q25 with fastp, clones called with MiXCR, in-frame beta chains kept. Each entry is one CDR3 protein sequence, shown with its most common DNA and genes. A total of a few hundred thousand distinct CDR3 sequences appear in this sample, over 10% of them only once. Of the sample, 2.2% is held by the ten largest clones. Explained via the paper, the treatment or condition label denotes: allogeneic hematopoietic cell transplantation with graft depleted of TCRalphabeta T cells and CD19 B cells.

The sequences come from PBMCs, mostly from graft donor cells, collected 360 days after TCRalphabeta/CD19-depleted stem cell transplant. These receptors all stem from a male patient aged 10 to 17 who had a stem cell transplant for acute myeloid leukemia, so the T cells may come from the graft donor.

Comments on this clonotype: This CDR3 is missing its conserved last phenylalanine or tryptophan, likely due to a read error. V usage is TRBV30 and J usage is TRBJ1-5, with D tentatively TRBD1 (5 bases). Germline V gene lookup returns CDR1 GTSNPN and CDR2 SVGIG (reference sequence). The ends were cut back, 2 bases at V and 9 bases at J, with 14 bases in the middle. The CDR3 is 13 amino acids. The CDR3 DNA sequence: TGTGCCTGGAGTCGAGGGGAGGAACGGCCCCAGCATTGT. This gives the protein CAWSRGEERPQHC.

This clonotype was detected only a few times. The DNA of the CDR3 is TGTGCCAGCTGCCGCACCGGGGAGCTGTTTTTT. Translating it yields CASCRTGELFF. The J gene is TRBJ2-2, the V gene TRBV6-1, with no clear D. In germline, CDR1 is MNHNS, CDR2 SASEGT. The length of the CDR3 is 11 residues. V was shortened by 8 bases and J by 4 bases, with 5 bases between the two germline ends.

Only a few counts were recorded for this clonotype. The chain is built from TRBV14 and TRBJ2-1; 10 positions agree with TRBD2. Germline values: CDR1 SGHDN, CDR2 FVKESK. J lost 4 bases, V lost 4 bases, and 10 bases had no gene match. The CDR3 covers 17 residues. The CDR3 loop reads CASSLLAGDESYNEQFF. For the CDR3, the DNA is TGTGCCAGCAGCCTCCTAGCGGGAGACGAGTCATACAATGAGCAGTTCTTC. Looking up the rest from reference TRBV14 and TRBJ2-1 gives the full variable domain: EAGVTQFPSHSVIEKGQTVTLRCDPISGHDNLYWYRRVMGKEIKFLLHFVKESKQDESGMPNNRFLAERTGGTYSTLKVQPAELEDSGVYFCASSLLAGDESYNEQFFGPGTRLTVL.

This clonotype has more than one count but fewer than ten. The chain is built from TRBV29-1 and TRBJ1-2; D may be TRBD1 (5 bases). CDR1 and CDR2 from the germline V gene are SQVTM and ANQGSEA. V was pared by 5 bases and J by 5 bases, with 18 bases between. The CDR3 has 14 residues. For the CDR3, the DNA is TGCAGCGTTCCGCACGATGACAGCCGTTATGGCTACACCTTC. Its protein product is CSVPHDDSRYGYTF.

This clonotype occurred a few times. The J gene is TRBJ2-3, the V gene TRBV6-2 or TRBV6-3, with 10 bases fitting TRBD2. The germline CDR1 and CDR2 sequences are MNHEY and SVGEGT. V shed 2 bases and J 5 bases; nucleotides not matched to a gene: 10. CDR3 length: 17 residues. The DNA for the CDR3 is TGTGCCAGCAGTTACCTCGGGCTAGCGGGAGAAAGAGATACGCAGTATTTT. Protein: CASSYLGLAGERDTQYF.

This clonotype was seen ten or more times. The chain has TRBV20-1 and TRBJ2-1; D is perhaps TRBD1 or TRBD2 (5 bases each). Germline CDR1 DFQATT, CDR2 SNEGSKA (reference sequence). The V and J ends lost 6 bases and 3 bases respectively, with 21 bases between them. The CDR3 runs to 16 residues. DNA for the CDR3: TGCAGTGCACCCCCGGGAAGGGGCGGCTACTACAATGAGCAGTTCTTC. This encodes CSAPPGRGGYYNEQFF.

The CDR3 here is CASSSPGPGGYEQYF. CDR3 bases: TGTGCCAGCAGCTCACCGGGACCCGGCGGGTACGAGCAGTACTTC. The chain has TRBV13 and TRBJ2-7, with D perhaps given as TRBD1 or TRBD2 (5 bases each). Germline V lookup: CDR1 PRHDT, CDR2 FYEKMQ (reference sequence). Trimming took off 4 bases at V and 4 bases at J, with 17 bases between the two ends. CDR3 length: 15 residues.

V and J are TRBV29-1 and TRBJ2-3; weak D call: TRBD2 (6 bases). The CDR3 consists of 14 residues. The V and J ends lost 7 bases and 0 bases respectively, with 14 bases between them. Germline CDR1 SQVTM, CDR2 ANQGSEA. The CDR3 is CSAGLVLSTDTQYF. CDR3 DNA: TGCAGCGCGGGACTCGTCCTAAGCACAGATACGCAGTATTTT.

This clonotype was counted only a few times. The V gene is TRBV4-3, the J gene TRBJ2-1; tentatively, D is TRBD2 (6 bases). Trimming cost V 4 bases and J 0 bases, with 16 bases left between them. The V gene's germline CDR1 is LGHNA and CDR2 YSLEER. This CDR3 region has 17 residues. The CDR3 spells CASSPVVGRGSYNEQFF. The DNA of the CDR3 is TGCGCCAGCAGCCCAGTAGTGGGGCGGGGCTCCTACAATGAGCAGTTCTTC.

Only a few counts were recorded for this clonotype. The rearrangement links TRBV7-2 to TRBJ2-7; weak D call: TRBD2 (5 bases). With 5 bases removed from V and 0 bases from J, the gap between germline ends came to 17 bases. Germline lookup yields CDR1 SGHTA and CDR2 FQGNSA. CDR3 size: 16 residues. CDR3 sequence: CASSRIPGVPSYEQYF. Here the CDR3 DNA reads TGTGCCAGCAGCCGAATTCCCGGGGTCCCCTCCTACGAGCAGTACTTC.

The gene calls are TRBV10-3 and TRBJ2-7; 9 nucleotides match TRBD2. Germline V gene data show CDR1 as ENHRY and CDR2 as SYGVKD. This CDR3 spans 15 amino acids. Germline trimming cut 5 bases from V and 2 bases from J; bases unmatched to any gene: 7. The CDR3 is CAISPPGLAAYEQYF. The CDR3 region has the DNA TGTGCCATCAGTCCCCCGGGACTAGCAGCCTACGAGCAGTACTTC.

The chain couples TRBV5-1 to TRBJ2-5, with a tentative D call TRBD2 (6 bases). The CDR3 has 14 amino acids. Trimming removed 2 bases from V and 8 bases from J, with 16 bases in between. Germline assignment: CDR1 SGHRS and CDR2 YFSETQ. CDR3 nucleotide sequence: TGCGCCAGCAGCTTCGGGGGAAAGACGGATACCCAGTACTTC. Protein sequence: CASSFGGKTDTQYF.

This clonotype was seen only a few times. The chain combines TRBV28 with TRBJ1-6; no clear D gene. This CDR3 is 17 amino acids long. Germline V gene data show CDR1 as MDHEN and CDR2 as SYDVKM. V was shortened by 9 bases and J by 0 bases, with 18 bases between the two germline ends. The CDR3 loop reads CARSDGLGSSYNSPLHF. The DNA of the CDR3 is TGTGCCAGGAGCGATGGACTGGGAAGCTCCTATAATTCACCCCTCCACTTT.

This clonotype was detected only a few times. This chain links TRBV28 with TRBJ1-4, with a weak D call TRBD1 (6 bases). V was trimmed by 6 bases and J by 5 bases, leaving 16 bases between them. Germline-derived CDR1 and CDR2 are MDHEN and SYDVKM. The CDR3 covers 15 residues. Here the CDR3 DNA reads TGTGCCAGCAGCTCTTATGAAGGGGGGAATGAAAAACTGTTTTTT. It codes for CASSSYEGGNEKLFF. Full variable domain (missing parts from reference TRBV28 and TRBJ1-4): DVKVTQSSRYLVKRTGEKVFLECVQDMDHENMFWYRQDPGLGLRLIYFSYDVKMKEKGDIPEGYSVSREKKERFSLILESASTNQTSMYLCASSSYEGGNEKLFFGSGTQLSVL.

This clonotype was picked up a small number of times. The chain uses TRBV12-3 or TRBV12-4 and TRBJ2-3, with D possibly matching TRBD2 (5 bases). The CDR3 is made up of 15 amino acids. The V and J ends lost 3 bases and 3 bases respectively, with 13 bases between them. The CDR3 reads CASSFEGVATDTQYF. CDR3 coding DNA: TGTGCCAGCAGTTTTGAGGGAGTGGCGACAGATACGCAGTATTTT.